This TCR beta chain was recovered during a study of OX40 agonist ivuxolimab in advanced cancers. Study-wide results and limits: Among T cells, CD8+ cells averaged more expanded clones than CD4+ cells. At 0.1 to 3.0 mg/kg, clonal expansion of CD4+ and CD8+ blood T cells had occurred by week 6.

Libraries were prepared by immunoSEQ multiplex PCR; TCRdb keeps only in-frame clonotypes and omits some of them. The table includes 70,000 or so clones, 92% detected once. The germline CDR1 and CDR2 sequences are MNHEY and SMNVEV (reference sequence). The CDR3 is 15 amino acids. The junction had 3 bases not matched to a gene; V was cut back by 1 base and J by 2 bases. Worth noting for this clone: Its target is unknown.

This sequence joins TRBV27 and TRBJ2-3, with 7 bases identical to TRBD2. The sequence derives from an adult with an advanced solid tumor such as melanoma, head and neck, liver or kidney cancer. The sample in question was CD4+ or CD8+ T cells sorted from blood, obtained in a trial of the OX40 agonist ivuxolimab. The CDR3 DNA reads TGTGCCAGCAGTTTATGGCGGGGGATCACAGATACGCAGTATTTT. As protein: CASSLWRGITDTQYF.